This is a list of T cell receptor beta chains from one sample in a study of T cell repertoires in cytomegalovirus infection. TCRdb independently ran MiXCR on the reads; one entry per CDR3 protein. The data show tens of thousands of distinct CDR3 sequences, with roughly 25% seen just once and roughly 45% held by the top ten. These receptors lack a known antigen. The starting material was CD8+ T cells from cultured PBMCs, obtained from culture after CMV antigen stimulation. The receptors here all came from a human donor in good health (CMV status not recorded). Some clones in this sample may be carry-over from other donors' samples. Each CDR3 is given with its conserved first and last residue. The D gene is left open where the match is weak. A row's size may be missing; if present it is once, few, many or a size class.

j_call	d_call	v_call	clone_size	cdr3_nt	cdr3_aa
TRBJ2-5	TRBD2	TRBV9	.	TGTGCCAGCAGCGGGCGGACTAGCGGGAGTTCAGAGACCCAGTACTTC	CASSGRTSGSSETQYF
TRBJ1-2	TRBD1	TRBV7-2	.	TGTGCCAGCAGCCCTTGGACAGGCGGAGGCTACACCTTC	CASSPWTGGGYTF
TRBJ2-5	TRBD1	TRBV12-3/TRBV12-4	many	TGTGCCAGCAGTCGGGACAGCCAAGAGACCCAGTACTTC	CASSRDSQETQYF
TRBJ2-5	.	TRBV7-9	few	TGTGCCAGCAGCTTAGGCAGGGGATTTGAGACCCAGTACTTC	CASSLGRGFETQYF
TRBJ1-4	TRBD1	TRBV2	.	TGTGCCAGCAGGCTGGACAGGGGCGACGCAAAACTGTTTTTT	CASRLDRGDAKLFF
TRBJ2-2	.	TRBV5-6	few	TGTGCCAGCAGCTTGCAGACCCCCGTGACTAAAGCTAACACCGGGGAGCTGTTTTTT	CASSLQTPVTKANTGELFF
TRBJ2-3	TRBD2	TRBV7-2	many	TGTGCCAGCAGCTTAGTCAGCCGGGGGGTCACAGATACGCAGTATTTT	CASSLVSRGVTDTQYF
TRBJ2-2	.	TRBV5-6	few	TGTGCCAGCAGCTGGTGGGGGGCGAACACCGGGGAGCTGTTTTTT	CASSWWGANTGELFF
TRBJ2-1	TRBD1	TRBV5-4	few	TGTGCCAGCAGCTTGGAGGGGACAGGAAATGAGCAGTTCTTC	CASSLEGTGNEQFF
TRBJ2-5	.	TRBV10-3	.	TGTGCCATCAGTGACTCTGGGGGTAAAGAGACCCAGTACTTC	CAISDSGGKETQYF
TRBJ2-1	.	TRBV29-1	.	TGCAGCGTAAACTTCTTCGGCAGCGGACCCTACAATGAGCAGTTCTTC	CSVNFFGSGPYNEQFF
TRBJ2-3	.	TRBV9	few	TGTGCCAGCAGCGTACGGGACCGCACAGATACGCAGTATTTT	CASSVRDRTDTQYF
TRBJ2-1	.	TRBV4-3	few	TGCGCCAGCAGCCAAGATACACGTGTAGGTGGCGAGCAGTTCTTC	CASSQDTRVGGEQFF
TRBJ1-6	.	TRBV27	.	TGTGCCAGCAGTCCTTTTTTGGACCGTAATTCACCCCTCCACTTT	CASSPFLDRNSPLHF
TRBJ2-3	TRBD1	TRBV7-2	many	TGTGCCAGCAGCTTATGGGACAGTAGCACAGATACGCAGTATTTT	CASSLWDSSTDTQYF
TRBJ2-7	.	TRBV4-3	.	TGCGCCAGCAGCCAAGAATGGGCGGGGTCCGACGAGCAGTACTTC	CASSQEWAGSDEQYF
TRBJ1-5	.	TRBV19	.	TGTGCCAGTTCCTTTGACCTATCTCTGCCCTCTCAGCATTTT	CASSFDLSLPSQHF
TRBJ2-1	TRBD2	TRBV6-2/TRBV6-3	.	TGTGCCAGCAGCTTCCCTAGCGGGAGCCCCTACAATGAGCAGTTCTTC	CASSFPSGSPYNEQFF
TRBJ2-7	.	TRBV5-1	.	TGCGCCAGCAGCTTGGTAACTAACTACGAGCAGTACTTC	CASSLVTNYEQYF
TRBJ2-7	.	TRBV6-1	.	TGTGCCAGCAGACCTGAACAAGCCTACGAGCAGTACTTC	CASRPEQAYEQYF
TRBJ1-2	.	TRBV7-9	many	TGTGCCAGCAGTTCATTGGAGGTTACCTATGGCTACACCTTC	CASSSLEVTYGYTF
TRBJ2-2	.	TRBV12-3/TRBV12-4	few	TGTGCCAGCAGTCCCGGCGGGACCGGGGAGCTGTTTTTT	CASSPGGTGELFF
TRBJ2-1	.	TRBV4-3	.	TGCGCCAGCAGCCAAGATTCTTCTCACGAGCAGTTCTTC	CASSQDSSHEQFF
TRBJ2-5	.	TRBV6-6	.	TGTGCCAGCAGTTACTCCACTAACTACAGGGAAGGAAAGACCCAGTACTTC	CASSYSTNYREGKTQYF
TRBJ1-1	.	TRBV4-1	many	TGCGCCAGCAGCCAAGGTCGGTGGACTGAAGCTTTCTTT	CASSQGRWTEAFF
TRBJ2-7	.	TRBV20-1	once	TGCAGTGCTAGTGGTCTAGCGAGATACGAGCAGTACTTC	CSASGLARYEQYF
TRBJ2-1	TRBD2	TRBV7-9	few	TGTGCCAGCAGCCGAAGGGACAGCAGACTAGCGGATTACAATGAGCAGTTCTTC	CASSRRDSRLADYNEQFF
TRBJ1-2	.	TRBV4-3	few	TGCGCCAGCAGCCAAGATGAGGGAAGTAGGGGTGGCTACACCTTC	CASSQDEGSRGGYTF
TRBJ2-1	.	TRBV4-1	.	TGCGCCAACAGCCAAGGGGAAGACTACAATGAGCAGTTCTTC	CANSQGEDYNEQFF
TRBJ2-1	.	TRBV5-3	.	TGTGCCAGCAGCCCGGGGCTGAGGGATGAGCAGTTCTTC	CASSPGLRDEQFF
TRBJ2-2	.	TRBV5-1	.	TGCGCCAGCAGATTGGCCAGCATGAACACCGGGGAGCTGTTTTTT	CASRLASMNTGELFF
TRBJ2-6	.	TRBV3-1	.	TGTGCCAGCAGCTTTGGACAGCCTTCTGGGGCCAACGTCCTGACTTTC	CASSFGQPSGANVLTF
TRBJ1-4	.	TRBV4-3	many	TGCGCCAGCAGCCAATTTTGGTCAACTAATGAAAAACTGTTTTTT	CASSQFWSTNEKLFF
TRBJ2-5	.	TRBV7-8	few	TGTGCCAGCGGGGGGTGGAGCGAGGAGACCCAGTACTTC	CASGGWSEETQYF
TRBJ1-1	.	TRBV4-3	many	TGCGCCAGCAGCCAAGGGGTCGAGGTAGCTGAAGCTTTCTTT	CASSQGVEVAEAFF
TRBJ2-7	.	TRBV10-3	few	TGTGCCATCAGTGAGTCAAAGGGGACGAGGGCCTACGAGCAGTACTTC	CAISESKGTRAYEQYF
TRBJ2-2	.	TRBV4-1	few	TGCGCCAGCAGCCCGGGGTGGTCCGGGGAGCTGTTTTTT	CASSPGWSGELFF
TRBJ2-7	.	TRBV12-5	few	TGTGCTAGTGTCTCGTTTTGGGTAACCTACGAGCAGTACTTC	CASVSFWVTYEQYF
TRBJ1-1	.	TRBV4-1	few	TGCGCCAGCAGCCAATTTGAGAACTTGAACACTGAAGCTTTCTTT	CASSQFENLNTEAFF
TRBJ2-1	.	TRBV10-3	.	TGTGCCATCAGTGGGGAGGAGAATGAGCAGTTCTTC	CAISGEENEQFF
TRBJ1-1	.	TRBV9	few	TGTGCCAGCAGCGTAGGGACATCCAACACTGAAGCTTTCTTT	CASSVGTSNTEAFF
TRBJ2-1	TRBD1	TRBV7-9	many	TGTGCCAGCAGTTTTCCCGCTGGGACAGGGGTAGGCGACTTCTATGAGCAGTTCTTC	CASSFPAGTGVGDFYEQFF
TRBJ2-3	TRBD1	TRBV20-1	.	TGCAGTGCTAGAGATACCCAGGGGGCTAGGATAGATACGCAGTATTTT	CSARDTQGARIDTQYF
TRBJ1-2	.	TRBV15	many	TGTGCCACCAGCAGCCAGGGTCATAACTATGGCTACACCTTC	CATSSQGHNYGYTF
TRBJ1-1	.	TRBV7-9	few	TGTGCCAGCAGCTTCCAGACGGGTAGCGGAAAGAACACTGAAGCTTTCTTT	CASSFQTGSGKNTEAFF